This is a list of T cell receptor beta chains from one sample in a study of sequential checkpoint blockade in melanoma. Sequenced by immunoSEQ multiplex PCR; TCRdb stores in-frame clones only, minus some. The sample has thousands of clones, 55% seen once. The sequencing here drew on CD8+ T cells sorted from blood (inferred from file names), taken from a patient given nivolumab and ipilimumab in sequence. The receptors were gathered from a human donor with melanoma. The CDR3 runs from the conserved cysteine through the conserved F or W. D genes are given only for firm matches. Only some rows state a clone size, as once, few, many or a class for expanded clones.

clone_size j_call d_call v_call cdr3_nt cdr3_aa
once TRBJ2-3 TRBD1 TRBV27 TGTGCCAGCAAAGGACAGGGGGGCACAGATACGCAGTATTTT CASKGQGGTDTQYF
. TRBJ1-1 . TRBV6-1 TGTGCCAGCAGTGAAATGGGGCAGGTCGTGGGCACTGAAGCTTTCTTT CASSEMGQVVGTEAFF
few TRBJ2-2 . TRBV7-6 TGTGCCAGCAGCTTATCTCAAACCAGGGGGTCAGGGAGGCCCGGGGAGCTGTTTTTT CASSLSQTRGSGRPGELFF
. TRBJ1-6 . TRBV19 TGTGCCAGTAGTCTACCGGGACAACCGATCCCACCCCTCCACTTT CASSLPGQPIPPLHF
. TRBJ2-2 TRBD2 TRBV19 TGTGCCAGTACGAAGCGGGAGGGGTGGGTCGGGGAGCTGTTTTTT CASTKREGWVGELFF
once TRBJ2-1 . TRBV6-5 TGTGCCAGCAGTTACTCGATATCAGGAAATGAGCAGTTCTTC CASSYSISGNEQFF
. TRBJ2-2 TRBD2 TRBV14 TGTGCCAGCAGCGACTGGACTAGCGGTCACGGGGAGCTGTTTTTT CASSDWTSGHGELFF
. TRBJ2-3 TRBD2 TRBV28 TGTGCCAGCAGTTTAGGACTAGCGGAGTCTAGCACAGATACGCAGTATTTT CASSLGLAESSTDTQYF
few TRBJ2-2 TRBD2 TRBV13 TGTGCCAGCAGCCAGGGACTAGCGGGGCCTAACACCGGGGAGCTGTTTTTT CASSQGLAGPNTGELFF
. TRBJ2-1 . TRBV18 TGTGCCAGCTCCCCAGCACTAGGCGCTGACAATGAGCAGTTCTTC CASSPALGADNEQFF
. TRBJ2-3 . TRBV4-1 TGCGCCAGCAGCCAAGTGGGTGGAGCTAGCACAGATACGCAGTATTTT CASSQVGGASTDTQYF
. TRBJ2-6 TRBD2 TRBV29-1 TGCAGCGTTGCGACTAGCGGGAGTTCTGGGGCCAACGTCCTGACTTTC CSVATSGSSGANVLTF
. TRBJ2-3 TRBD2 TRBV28 TGTGCCAGCAGTTGGGGACTAGCAGATACGCAGTATTTT CASSWGLADTQYF
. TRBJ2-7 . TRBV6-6 TGTGCCAGCAGTTTGGGCTCTTCCCCTAAGGAGCAGTACTTC CASSLGSSPKEQYF
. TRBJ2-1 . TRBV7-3 TGTGCCAGCAGCTTAGGTCTTGGCGAGCAGTTCTTC CASSLGLGEQFF
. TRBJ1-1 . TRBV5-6 TGTGCCAGCAGCCCCGCCGGGGGGCGTACTGAAGCTTTCTTT CASSPAGGRTEAFF
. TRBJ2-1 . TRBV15 TGTGCCACCAAACAGGACATTTACAATGAGCAGTTCTTC CATKQDIYNEQFF
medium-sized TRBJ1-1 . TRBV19 TGTGCCAGTAGAGACTACGGGAGTGAGAACACTGAAGCTTTCTTT CASRDYGSENTEAFF
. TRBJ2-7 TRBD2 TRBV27 TGTGCCAGCAGTCCTCTAGCGGGAGGGCCGTACGAGCAGTACTTC CASSPLAGGPYEQYF
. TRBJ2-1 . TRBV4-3 TGCGCCAGCAGCCTCAACCCAGGTTTGGATGAGCAGTTCTTC CASSLNPGLDEQFF
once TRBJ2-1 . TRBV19 TGTGCCAGTAGTAGGCAGGGGTGGAACAATGAGCAGTTCTTC CASSRQGWNNEQFF
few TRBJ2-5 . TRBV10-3 TGTGCCATCAGTGAAGCAGGGGGGAAAGAGACCCAGTACTTC CAISEAGGKETQYF
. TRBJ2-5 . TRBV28 TGTGCCAGCGGGGCGGGAACCTACCAAGAGACCCAGTACTTC CASGAGTYQETQYF
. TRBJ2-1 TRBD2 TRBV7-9 TGTGCCAGCAGCCCCATGCGGGAGTTGTCCTACAATGAGCAGTTCTTC CASSPMRELSYNEQFF
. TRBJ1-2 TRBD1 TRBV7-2 TGTGCCAGCAGCTCTACCGACAGGGGACAACTTTGGGGCTACACCTTC CASSSTDRGQLWGYTF
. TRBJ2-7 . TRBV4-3 TGCGCCAGCAGCCAAGCACAGGGAGCCTACGAGCAGTACTTC CASSQAQGAYEQYF
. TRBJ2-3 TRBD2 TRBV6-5 TGTGCCAGCAGGATAGCGGGAACCACAGATACGCAGTATTTT CASRIAGTTDTQYF
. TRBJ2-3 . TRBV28 TGTGCCAGCAGTTTGGAAAGGGCGGGGACAGATACGCAGTATTTT CASSLERAGTDTQYF
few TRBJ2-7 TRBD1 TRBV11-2 TGTGCCAGCAGCCCGCCGGGACAGGGACCCTACGAGCAGTACTTC CASSPPGQGPYEQYF
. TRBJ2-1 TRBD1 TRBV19 TGTGCCAGTAGGGACAGGGGCTTCTACAATGAGCAGTTCTTC CASRDRGFYNEQFF
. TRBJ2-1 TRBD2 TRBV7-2 TGTGCCAGCAGCCCCCTAGGACTAGGTTCGTACAATGAGCAGTTCTTC CASSPLGLGSYNEQFF
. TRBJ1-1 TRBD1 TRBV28 TGTGCCAGCAGTTTATACGGACAGGGGATGAACACTGAAGCTTTCTTT CASSLYGQGMNTEAFF
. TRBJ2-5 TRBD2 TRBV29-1 TGCAGCGTTGATGGGACTAGCGGGATTTGGGAGACCCAGTACTTC CSVDGTSGIWETQYF
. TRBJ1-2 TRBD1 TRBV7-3 TGTGCCAGCAGCTTAACCGGGACAGGAATCTACACCTTC CASSLTGTGIYTF
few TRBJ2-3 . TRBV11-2 TGTGCCAGCAGCTTGGCCCTCACAGATACGCAGTATTTT CASSLALTDTQYF
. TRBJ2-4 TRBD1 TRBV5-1 TGCGCCAGCAGCTGGCGACAGGGAGTCCTCCAAAACATCCAGTACTTC CASSWRQGVLQNIQYF
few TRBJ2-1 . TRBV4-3 TGCGCCAGCAGCCAAGTTGAGTCTGGCCGGAGTGAGCAGTTCTTC CASSQVESGRSEQFF